This T cell receptor (beta chain) was profiled in a study of T cells expressing NK-cell markers (dated by TCRdb to 2018 to 2021). For context, the study as a whole: In sorted CD3+CD56+NKG2C+, CD3+CD56+NKG2C- and CD3+CD56-NKG2C+ T-cell subsets from several donors, TCR beta-chain repertoires were profiled. Among the eight sequenced donors, seven were HCMV-seropositive and one was HCMV-seronegative. All eight donors whose samples were sequenced were randomly selected healthy volunteers, three of them men and five women. Illumina HiSeq 2000/2500, MiSeq or NextSeq was used to sequence libraries as 2 x 150 bp reads. Results the study describes overall, beyond this receptor: For six donors, the dominant CD3+CD56+NKG2C+ clonotypes were among the top 10 CD8+ clonotypes and accounted for 1.0-7.0% of CD8+ T cells. Those dominant clonotypes were again the most abundant among CD3+CD56-NKG2C+ cells in a few donors, at roughly 28.3-60.1%. It remained unclear whether the expanded NKG2C-expressing T cell clones were specific for HCMV antigens.

TCRdb names Illumina HiSeq 2000 as the instrument used. TCR beta cDNA libraries were made by 5'RACE template switching that added a universal primer site and unique molecular identifiers. Synthesis of cDNA was primed from the TCR beta constant segment and was followed by two consecutive PCR amplification steps. The published analysis was carried out like this. MIGEC was used to demultiplex reads and group reads by UMI, and MiTCR was used to assemble and quantify clonotypes. To exclude erroneous sequences, any TCR cDNA sequence not supported by at least two reads was discarded. Downstream repertoire analysis used the tcR package, and clonotypes were matched across fractions by CDR3 nucleotide sequence plus V segment. VDJmatch was used to annotate antigen specificity against VDJdb, with one amino acid substitution in CDR3 permitted. TCRdb reprocessed the reads, so every CDR3 protein sequence counts as one entry and DNA is not shown. V and J calls and clone size were set by TCRdb, not the authors. The sample's own table lists about 460,000 distinct CDR3 sequences. Approximately 1.4% of the sample goes to the ten largest clones.

Note on this clonotype: The antigen it binds to is not known.

The CDR3 runs 15 amino acids, cysteine and phenylalanine included. A DNA sequence was not provided. The germline V gene encodes CDR1 LNHDA and CDR2 SQIVND (reference sequence). To determine HCMV serostatus, a commercial ELISA kit was used to detect HCMV-specific IgG in serum. Peripheral blood mononuclear cells were isolated from blood by Ficoll density gradient centrifugation. The rearranged chain carries TRBV19 and TRBJ2-7; TCRdb's D gene call, TRBD1, goes unchecked for lack of DNA. The sequenced sample was blood T cells: a sorted CD56 or NKG2C T cell subset, CD4+ or CD8+ T cells, or bulk PBMC T cells (not recorded which). This TCR was recovered from a woman aged 50 to 60 in good health. Donor details come from another sample of the same person, matched by shared clones. The CDR3 reads CASTPKGTGTYEQYF.